The clone carrying this T cell receptor (beta chain) was recorded many times. Antigen unknown. This entry comes from a study of Graves' ophthalmopathy and Graves' hyperthyroidism. Amplified material comprised TCR beta CDR3 regions derived from RNA transcripts. Second-round multiplex PCR came after a first-round RT-PCR that employed HTBI primers. TCRdb reprocessed the multiplex PCR reads via MiXCR and lists one record per CDR3 protein. The sample lists hundreds of thousands of distinct CDR3 sequences; about 24% were seen once. Per germline, CDR1 SGHTA and CDR2 FQGNSA. Trimming took 1 base from V and 3 from J, leaving 6 bases between them. The CDR3 has 13 amino acids. The study, taken as a whole, reports: Most expanded thyroid clonotypes above 0.001 frequency also appeared in blood. Predictions made by the model for ophthalmopathy progression reached roughly 64% sensitivity and about 72% specificity.

Clinical symptoms, serum thyroxine, TRAb, thyroid ultrasound and orbital computed tomography formed the basis of diagnosis. Specimen: peripheral blood. This sequence originates from a woman younger than 30 with stable Graves' hyperthyroidism. Some clones in this sample may be carry-over from other donors' samples. The chain joins TRBV7-2 to TRBJ2-5; the D is unclear. Here the CDR3 reads CASSLEMEETQYF. The DNA of the CDR3 is TGTGCCAGCAGCTTAGAGATGGAAGAGACCCAGTACTTC. The full variable domain, with the rest looked up from reference TRBV7-2 and TRBJ2-5, is GAGVSQSPSNKVTEKGKDVELRCDPISGHTALYWYRQSLGQGLEFLIYFQGNSAPDKSGLPSDRFSAERTGGSVSTLTIQRTQQEDSAVYLCASSLEMEETQYFGPGTRLLVL.